This T cell receptor beta chain was captured in a study of control samples from healthy donors and cancer patients. Assay: immunoSEQ multiplex PCR; the TCRdb copy retains only in-frame clones and omits some. There are 160,000 or so clones in the sample; approximately 90% occur only once, and roughly 0.64% lies in the top ten. In germline, CDR1 is MDHEN, CDR2 SYDVKM. Trimming left V 3 bases short and J 4 bases short, with 16 bases between. This CDR3 region has 16 residues. The source is a woman aged 25 to 39 in good health. Sequencing input: blood. The chain couples TRBV28 to TRBJ1-3, with a tentative D call TRBD1 (6 bases). Here the CDR3 DNA reads TGTGCCAGCAGTTTGGGGGCCCTCAGAGTGGGAAACACCATATATTTT. It is translated as CASSLGALRVGNTIYF.